This T cell receptor (beta chain) was obtained from a study of CD8 T cells in ankylosing spondylitis. Study conclusions and caveats: Peripheral blood samples showed relatively rare disease-linked clones, and these clones were CD8+. Reports say disease-linked clones showed up significantly more in matched ankylosing spondylitis synovial fluid. Earlier reports found some motif variants in synovial fluid and blood in reactive arthritis. Ankylosing spondylitis blood seemed to carry a telltale TCR beta motif made of about 8 highly homologous variants.

This clonotype was observed at least ten times. The antigen remains undetermined. For TCR beta, libraries came from quantitative 5'-RACE with molecular barcodes. One entry per CDR3 protein results from TCRdb running MiXCR on the 5' RACE reads. The repertoire holds about 540,000 distinct CDR3 sequences, roughly 12% seen once, with under 7.5% in the top ten. What was sequenced was blood, either unsorted or a sorted T cell fraction (not recorded which). The clonotype originates from a male donor with ankylosing spondylitis.

CDR3 amino acids: CASSPGLVGHEQYF. The CDR3, as DNA: TGTGCCAGCTCACCGGGACTAGTGGGCCACGAGCAGTACTTC. The chain uses TRBV18 and TRBJ2-7; TRBD2 matches at 8 bases. Germline V gives CDR1 KGHSH, CDR2 LQKENI. V lost 3 bases to trimming and J lost 5 bases; unmatched junction nucleotides: 6. This CDR3 has 14 residues.